This TCR beta chain appears in the sequencing data of a study of PD-L1 blockade in urothelial cancer. The table lists this clone with a few counts. Its target is not known. The V end lost 5 bases, the J end lost 0 bases, and 16 bases lay between the germline ends. Germline V gives CDR1 SEHNR, CDR2 FQNEAQ (reference sequence). The CDR3 sequence is 16 residues long. Time point given: pretreatment peripheral blood. Patient sample counts ranged from 1 to 8, pretreatment and on-treatment. Generated by immunoSEQ multiplex PCR, the TCRdb table keeps only in-frame clones and is missing some. The table has about 86,000 clones, about 85% seen once. General study findings and limits: For durable-benefit patients, tumor-associated blood clones expanded more at 3 weeks. Below-median pretreatment blood TCR clonality predicted better survival.

The genes are TRBV7-9 and TRBJ1-1; no clear D. This TCR derives from a man between 60 and 70 years old with urothelial cancer. Sequencing was performed on PBMCs, taken around atezolizumab (anti-PD-L1) treatment. As DNA, the CDR3 is TGTGCCAGCAGCCGTACGACGGCAGGATTGAACACTGAAGCTTTCTTT. Translated: CASSRTTAGLNTEAFF.